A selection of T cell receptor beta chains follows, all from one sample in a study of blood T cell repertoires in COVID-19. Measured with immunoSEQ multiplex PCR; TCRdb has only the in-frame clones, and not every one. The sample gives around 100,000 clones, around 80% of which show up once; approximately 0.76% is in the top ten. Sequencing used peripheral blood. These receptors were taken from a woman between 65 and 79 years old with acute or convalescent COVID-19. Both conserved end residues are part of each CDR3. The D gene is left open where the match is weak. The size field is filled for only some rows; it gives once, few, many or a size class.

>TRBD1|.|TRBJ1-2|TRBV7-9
TGTGCCAGCAGCTTAGACAGGGGGAGCCCCCTCTTC
CASSLDRGSPLF
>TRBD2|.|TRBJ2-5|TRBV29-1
TGCAGCGTCGGGGGACTAGCGGGGCCACAAGAGACCCAGTACTTC
CSVGGLAGPQETQYF
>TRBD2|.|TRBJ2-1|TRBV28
TGTGCCAGTAAACCGGGACTAGCGACCTACAATGAGCAGTTCTTC
CASKPGLATYNEQFF
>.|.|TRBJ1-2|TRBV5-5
TGTGCCAGCAGCTTGGGAGGAGGCTACACCTTC
CASSLGGGYTF
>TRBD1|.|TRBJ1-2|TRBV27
TGTGCCAGCAGTTCACAGGGGCTAGGCTACACCTTC
CASSSQGLGYTF
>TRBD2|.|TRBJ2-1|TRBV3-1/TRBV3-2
TGTGCCAGCAGCCCGCGGACTAGCGGGTTAAGCTCCTACAATGAGCAGTTCTTC
CASSPRTSGLSSYNEQFF
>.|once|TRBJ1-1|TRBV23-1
TGCGCCAGCAGTCACCTGGCGGGGGCGAACACTGAAGCTTTCTTT
CASSHLAGANTEAFF
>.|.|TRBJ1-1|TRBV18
TGTGCCAGCTCACCAAAGGCCCGGGACACTGAAGCTTTCTTT
CASSPKARDTEAFF
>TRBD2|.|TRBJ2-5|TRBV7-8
TGTGCCAGCAGCTTAGCCCGACCTAGCGGTTGGGGAGAGACCCAGTACTTC
CASSLARPSGWGETQYF
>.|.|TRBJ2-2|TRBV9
TGTGCCAGCAGCGTAGAGGCAGGGGGGATCGGGGAGCTGTTTTTT
CASSVEAGGIGELFF
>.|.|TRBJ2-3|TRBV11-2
TGTGCCAGCAGCTTAGATCGAGGGTTAGATACGCAGTATTTT
CASSLDRGLDTQYF
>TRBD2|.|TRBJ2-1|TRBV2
TGTGCCAGCAGTGCGGGACTAGTATACAATGAGCAGTTCTTC
CASSAGLVYNEQFF
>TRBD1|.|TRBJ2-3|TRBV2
TGTGCCAGCAGTGAAAGGGGGACAGGGGCCCCCGATACGCAGTATTTT
CASSERGTGAPDTQYF
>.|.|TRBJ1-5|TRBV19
TGTGCCAGTAGTATGGCTACAGGGCCTCAGCCCCAGCATTTT
CASSMATGPQPQHF
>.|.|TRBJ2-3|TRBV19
TGTGCCAGCCGTTGGGCTAGCACAGATACGCAGTATTTT
CASRWASTDTQYF
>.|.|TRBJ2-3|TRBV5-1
TGCGCCAGCAGCCTAGGGGGTCGGCTGGATACGCAGTATTTT
CASSLGGRLDTQYF
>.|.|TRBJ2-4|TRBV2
TGTGCCAGCAGTGAACTAGGGGCAACCCTAGCCAAAAACATTCAGTACTTC
CASSELGATLAKNIQYF
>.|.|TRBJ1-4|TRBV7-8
TGTGCCAGCAGCCCAACAGGGCCCCCTGAAAAACTGTTTTTT
CASSPTGPPEKLFF
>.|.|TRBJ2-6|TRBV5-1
TGCGCCAGCAGCGAGGAAGGGGGTAGCTCTGGGGCCAACGTCCTGACTTTC
CASSEEGGSSGANVLTF
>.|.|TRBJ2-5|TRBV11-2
TGTGCCAGCAGCTTTGGGCAGGGAGAGACCCAGTACTTC
CASSFGQGETQYF
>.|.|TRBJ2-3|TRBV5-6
TGTGCCAGCAGCTTGGCCGCGGCAGATACGCAGTATTTT
CASSLAAADTQYF
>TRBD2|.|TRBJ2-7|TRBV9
TGTGCCAGCAGCGTAGCTACGAGCGGGGCTGTCTACGAGCAGTACTTC
CASSVATSGAVYEQYF
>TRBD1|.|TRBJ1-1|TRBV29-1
TGCAGCGTTGAATCTACCCAGGGGGCCACTGAAGCTTTCTTT
CSVESTQGATEAFF
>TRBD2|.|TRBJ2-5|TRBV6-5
TGTGCCAGCAGCCCCCTCGGGGGGCAAGAGACCCAGTACTTC
CASSPLGGQETQYF
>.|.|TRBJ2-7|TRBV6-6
TGTGCCAGCAGTTACTCGAAAGGGGGCTACGAGCAGTACTTC
CASSYSKGGYEQYF
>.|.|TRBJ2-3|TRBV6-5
TGTGCCAGCAGTTACGACTTCTCCGGGACGCAGTATTTT
CASSYDFSGTQYF
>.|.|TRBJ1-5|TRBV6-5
TGTGCCAGCGAAGTGGAGGGGACTTGGCAGCCCCAGCATTTT
CASEVEGTWQPQHF
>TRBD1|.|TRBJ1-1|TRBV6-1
TGTGCCAGCAGTGAAACAGGGGGGTACACTGAAGCTTTCTTT
CASSETGGYTEAFF
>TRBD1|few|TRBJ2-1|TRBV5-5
TGTGCCAGCAGCTTGGAAGGGACAGCATTTCGCTCCTACAATGAGCAGTTCTTC
CASSLEGTAFRSYNEQFF
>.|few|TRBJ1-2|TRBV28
TGTGCCAGCAGCCTACCCCGCGGAAAAGGAGGCTACACCTTC
CASSLPRGKGGYTF
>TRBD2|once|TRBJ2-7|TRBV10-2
TGCGCCAGCAGTGAGTCCCCTGGGAGCGGGGTTCACGAGCAGTACTTC
CASSESPGSGVHEQYF
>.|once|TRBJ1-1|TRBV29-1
TGCAGCGTAGGGACACGAGTGAACACTGAAGCTTTCTTT
CSVGTRVNTEAFF
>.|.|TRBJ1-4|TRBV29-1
TGCAGCGCCGGAGAGGCAACTAATGAAAAACTGTTTTTT
CSAGEATNEKLFF
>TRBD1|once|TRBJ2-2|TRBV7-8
TGTGCCAGCAGCCCCGGGACAGGGGCCTTCGGGGAGCTGTTTTTT
CASSPGTGAFGELFF
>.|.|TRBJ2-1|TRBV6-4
TGTGCCAGCAGTGACTCTAGCGGCTCCTACAATGAGCAGTTCTTC
CASSDSSGSYNEQFF
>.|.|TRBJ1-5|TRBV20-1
TGCAGTGCTAGTGGCGCGGGGTCGGGCAATCAGCCCCAGCATTTT
CSASGAGSGNQPQHF
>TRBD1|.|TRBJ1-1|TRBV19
TGTGCCAGTAGTTACAGGGGTCTCTTGAACACTGAAGCTTTCTTT
CASSYRGLLNTEAFF
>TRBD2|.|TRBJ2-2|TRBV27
TGTGCCAGCAGTTGGGGGGCGGGAGGAGACACCGGGGAGCTGTTTTTT
CASSWGAGGDTGELFF
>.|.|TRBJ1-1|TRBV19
TGTGCCAGTAAGGAGGGAGGGACAAAGGCTTTCTTT
CASKEGGTKAFF
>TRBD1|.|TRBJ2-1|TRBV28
TGTGCCAGCAGTGCGGCCGGGACAGGGGGCTACGAGCAGTTCTTC
CASSAAGTGGYEQFF
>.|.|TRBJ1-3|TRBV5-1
TGCGCCAGCAGCCTGGCGGGGGGGAACTCTGGAAACACCATATATTTT
CASSLAGGNSGNTIYF
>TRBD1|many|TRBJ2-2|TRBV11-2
TGTGCCAGCAGCTTGGGACAGGCCCTCAAGGGCACCGGGGAGCTGTTTTTT
CASSLGQALKGTGELFF
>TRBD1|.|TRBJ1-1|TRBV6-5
TGTGCCAGCAGCGAGAGGACAGGGGGTAACACTGAAGCTTTCTTT
CASSERTGGNTEAFF
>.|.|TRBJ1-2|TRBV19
TGTGCCAGTAGTATAGAGGGGAGACAGGAGAACTATGGCTACACCTTC
CASSIEGRQENYGYTF
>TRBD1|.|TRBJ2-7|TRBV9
TGTGCCAGCAGCGCCTGGGACAGGGCCTACGAGCAGTACTTC
CASSAWDRAYEQYF
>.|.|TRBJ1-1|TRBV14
TGTGCCAGCAGCCAAGGGTGGCCTGAAGCTTTCTTT
CASSQGWPEAFF
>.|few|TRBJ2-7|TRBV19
TGTGCCAGTAGTGAGACTAGGGACTACGAGCAGTACTTC
CASSETRDYEQYF
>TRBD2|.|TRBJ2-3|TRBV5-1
TGCGCCAGCAGTGAGTGGGCTAGCGGGGCTAGCACAGATACGCAGTATTTT
CASSEWASGASTDTQYF
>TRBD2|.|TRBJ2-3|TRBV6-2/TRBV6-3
TGTGCCAGCAGTTACTCGGAGGCTAGCGGGGTGGGGACAGATACGCAGTATTTT
CASSYSEASGVGTDTQYF
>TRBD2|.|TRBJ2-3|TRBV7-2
TGTGCCAGCAGGGAACGTCCTAGCGGGGGGACAGATACGCAGTATTTT
CASRERPSGGTDTQYF
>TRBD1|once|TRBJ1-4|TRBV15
TGTGCCACCAGCAGAGATCTCGCCCAGGGGGGAGAAAAACTGTTTTTT
CATSRDLAQGGEKLFF
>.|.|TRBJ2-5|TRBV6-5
TGTGCCAGCAGTTACGACTTAAAGACCCAGTACTTC
CASSYDLKTQYF
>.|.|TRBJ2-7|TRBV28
TGTGCCACCTCACGGGTGGGCGAGCAGTACTTC
CATSRVGEQYF
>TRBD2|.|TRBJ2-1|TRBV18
TGTGCCAGCTCACCCGAGCGGGGGGGCTCCTACAATGAGCAGTTCTTC
CASSPERGGSYNEQFF
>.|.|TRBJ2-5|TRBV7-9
TGTGCCAGCAGTCTCTTCGGGGATAAGGGGACCCAGTACTTC
CASSLFGDKGTQYF
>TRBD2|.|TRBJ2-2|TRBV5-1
TGCGCCAGCAGCTTGTTGGCTAGCGGGAGTGGGACCGGGGAGCTGTTTTTT
CASSLLASGSGTGELFF
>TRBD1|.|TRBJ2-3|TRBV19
TGTGCCAGTAGTGAAGCACAGGGGGGAAGAGGTACGCAGTATTTT
CASSEAQGGRGTQYF
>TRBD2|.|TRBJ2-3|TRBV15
TGTGCCACCAGCAGACGTCGGACTAGCGGGACTAGCACAGATACGCAGTATTTT
CATSRRRTSGTSTDTQYF
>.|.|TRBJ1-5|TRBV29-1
TGCAGCGTGGGTTTTTGGGGGCGAAGGGAAGGTAGCAATCAGCCCCAGCATTTT
CSVGFWGRREGSNQPQHF